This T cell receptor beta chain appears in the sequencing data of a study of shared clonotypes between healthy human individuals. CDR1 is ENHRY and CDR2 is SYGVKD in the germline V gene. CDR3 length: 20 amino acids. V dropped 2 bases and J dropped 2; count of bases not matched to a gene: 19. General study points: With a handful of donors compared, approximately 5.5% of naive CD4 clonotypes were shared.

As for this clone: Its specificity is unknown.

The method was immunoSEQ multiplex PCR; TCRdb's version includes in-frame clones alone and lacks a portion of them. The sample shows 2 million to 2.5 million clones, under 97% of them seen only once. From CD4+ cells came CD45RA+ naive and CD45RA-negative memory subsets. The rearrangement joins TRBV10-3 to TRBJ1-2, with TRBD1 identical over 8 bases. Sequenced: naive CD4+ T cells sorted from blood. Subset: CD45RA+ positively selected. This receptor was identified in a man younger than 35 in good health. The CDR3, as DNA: TGTGCCATCAGTGAGCCGGGCCAGGGGGCGCCAGGGGGCAGAAACTATGGCTACACCTTC. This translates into CAISEPGQGAPGGRNYGYTF.